This T cell receptor (beta chain) appears in the sequencing data of a study of PD-L1 blockade in urothelial cancer. Sequenced by immunoSEQ multiplex PCR; TCRdb stores in-frame clones only, minus some. The table has about 87,000 clones, roughly nine tenths seen once. Time point in this sample: pretreatment peripheral blood. Germline-derived CDR1 and CDR2 are SGHTS and YDEGEE. V lost 0 bases to trimming and J lost 0 bases, with 9 bases between them. The CDR3 spans 15 residues. The TCR sequence derives from a woman over 75 with urothelial cancer. The sequencing here drew on PBMCs, taken around atezolizumab (anti-PD-L1) treatment. This chain connects TRBV5-8 to TRBJ1-1, with D unresolved. The CDR3 protein is CASSLAGFMNTEAFF. CDR3 nucleotides: TGTGCCAGCAGCTTGGCGGGTTTTATGAACACTGAAGCTTTCTTT.